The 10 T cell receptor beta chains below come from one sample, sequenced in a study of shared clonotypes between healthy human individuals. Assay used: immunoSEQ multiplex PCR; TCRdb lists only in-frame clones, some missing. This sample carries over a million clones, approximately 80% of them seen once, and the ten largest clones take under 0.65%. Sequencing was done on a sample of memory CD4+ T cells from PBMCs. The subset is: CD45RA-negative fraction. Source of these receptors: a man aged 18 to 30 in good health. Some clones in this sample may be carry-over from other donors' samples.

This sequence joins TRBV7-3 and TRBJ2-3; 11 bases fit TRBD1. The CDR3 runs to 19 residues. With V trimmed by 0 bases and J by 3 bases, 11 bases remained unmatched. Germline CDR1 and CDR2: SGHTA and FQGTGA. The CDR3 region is CASSLTLGAGQGATDTQYF. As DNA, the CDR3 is TGTGCCAGCAGCTTAACCCTCGGGGCCGGACAGGGGGCTACAGATACGCAGTATTTT.

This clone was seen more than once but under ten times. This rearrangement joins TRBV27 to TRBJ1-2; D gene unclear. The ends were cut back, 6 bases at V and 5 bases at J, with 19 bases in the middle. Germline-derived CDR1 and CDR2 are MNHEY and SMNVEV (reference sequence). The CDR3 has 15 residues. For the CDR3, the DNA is TGTGCCAGCAGACAACCCGGCGGGCAGGTGTATGGCTACACCTTC. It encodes CASRQPGGQVYGYTF.

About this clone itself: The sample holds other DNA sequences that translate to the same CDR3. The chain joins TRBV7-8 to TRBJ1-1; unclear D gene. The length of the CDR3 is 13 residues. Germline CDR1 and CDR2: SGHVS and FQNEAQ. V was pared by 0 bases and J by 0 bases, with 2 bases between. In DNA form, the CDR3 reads TGTGCCAGCAGCTTAGCTCTGAACACTGAAGCTTTCTTT. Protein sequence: CASSLALNTEAFF.

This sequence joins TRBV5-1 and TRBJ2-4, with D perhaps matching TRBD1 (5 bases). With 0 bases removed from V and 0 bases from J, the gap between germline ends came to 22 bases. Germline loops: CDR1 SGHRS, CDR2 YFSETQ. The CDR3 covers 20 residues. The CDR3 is CASSLAFGAEYFPAKNIQYF. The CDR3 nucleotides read TGCGCCAGCAGCTTGGCGTTTGGGGCAGAGTATTTCCCAGCCAAAAACATTCAGTACTTC.

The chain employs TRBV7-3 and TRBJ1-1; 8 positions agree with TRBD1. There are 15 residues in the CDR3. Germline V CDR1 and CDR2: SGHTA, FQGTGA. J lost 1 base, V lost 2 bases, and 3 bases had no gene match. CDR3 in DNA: TGTGCCAGCAGCTTAGGAGGACAGGGGAACACTGAAGCTTTCTTT. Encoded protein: CASSLGGQGNTEAFF. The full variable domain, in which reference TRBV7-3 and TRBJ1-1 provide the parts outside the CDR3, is GAGVSQTPSNKVTEKGKYVELRCDPISGHTALYWYRQSLGQGPEFLIYFQGTGAADDSGLPNDRFFAVRPEGSVSTLKIQRTERGDSAVYLCASSLGGQGNTEAFFGQGTRLTVV.

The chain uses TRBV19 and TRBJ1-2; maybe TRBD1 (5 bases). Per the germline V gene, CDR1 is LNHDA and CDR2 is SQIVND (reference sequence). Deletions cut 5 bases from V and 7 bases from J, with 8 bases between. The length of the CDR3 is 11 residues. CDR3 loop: CASSFGAGYTF. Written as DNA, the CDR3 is TGTGCCAGTAGTTTCGGGGCTGGCTACACCTTC. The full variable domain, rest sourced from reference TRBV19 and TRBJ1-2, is DGGITQSPKYLFRKEGQNVTLSCEQNLNHDAMYWYRQDPGQGLRLIYYSQIVNDFQKGDIAEGYSVSREKKESFPLTVTSAQKNPTAFYLCASSFGAGYTFGSGTRLTVV.

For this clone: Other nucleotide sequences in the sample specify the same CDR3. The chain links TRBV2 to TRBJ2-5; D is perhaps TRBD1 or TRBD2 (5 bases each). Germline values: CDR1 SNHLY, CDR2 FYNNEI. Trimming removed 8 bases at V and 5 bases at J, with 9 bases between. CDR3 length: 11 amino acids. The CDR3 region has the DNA TGTGCCAGCTCCCGGGGCGAGACCCAGTACTTC. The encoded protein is CASSRGETQYF.

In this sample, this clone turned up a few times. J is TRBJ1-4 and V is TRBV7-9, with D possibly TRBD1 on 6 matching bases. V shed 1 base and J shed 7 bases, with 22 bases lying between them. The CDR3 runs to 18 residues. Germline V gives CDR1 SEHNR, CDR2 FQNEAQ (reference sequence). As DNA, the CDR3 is TGTGCCAGCAGCTTAGGCACCGGGCCAGCTTGGGGGCGTGAAAAACTGTTTTTT. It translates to CASSLGTGPAWGREKLFF.

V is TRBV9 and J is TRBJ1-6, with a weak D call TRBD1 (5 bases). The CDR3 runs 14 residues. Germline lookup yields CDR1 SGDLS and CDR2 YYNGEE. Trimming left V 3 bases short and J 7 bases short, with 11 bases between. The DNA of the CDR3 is TGTGCCAGCAGCGGACAGTGGGGGAATTCACCCCTCCACTTT. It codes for CASSGQWGNSPLHF. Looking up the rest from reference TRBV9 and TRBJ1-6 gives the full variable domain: DSGVTQTPKHLITATGQRVTLRCSPRSGDLSVYWYQQSLDQGLQFLIQYYNGEERAKGNILERFSAQQFPDLHSELNLSSLELGDSALYFCASSGQWGNSPLHFGNGTRLTVT.

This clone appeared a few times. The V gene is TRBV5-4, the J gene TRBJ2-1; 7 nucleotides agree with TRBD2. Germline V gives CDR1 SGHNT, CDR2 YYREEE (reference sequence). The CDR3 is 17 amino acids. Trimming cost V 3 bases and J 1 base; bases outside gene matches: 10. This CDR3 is CASSWSSGNPSYNEQFF. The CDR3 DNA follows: TGTGCCAGCAGCTGGTCCAGCGGGAATCCATCCTACAATGAGCAGTTCTTC. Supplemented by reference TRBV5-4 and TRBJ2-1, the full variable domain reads ETGVTQSPTHLIKTRGQQVTLRCSSQSGHNTVSWYQQALGQGPQFIFQYYREEENGRGNFPPRFSGLQFPNYSSELNVNALELDDSALYLCASSWSSGNPSYNEQFFGPGTRLTVL.